A selection of T cell receptor beta chains follows, all from one sample in a study. Using its own MiXCR run on the reads, TCRdb lists one record per CDR3 protein. The sample has about 4,500 distinct CDR3 sequences, around 9.1% seen once; the top ten hold around 31%. Material for sequencing was CD4+ T cells from peripheral blood. These receptors all come from a human donor with rheumatoid arthritis. The CDR3 runs from the conserved cysteine through the conserved F or W. A D gene is named only where the DNA matches it firmly. Only part of the rows carry a size: once, few, many, or a class if the clone is expanded.

j_gene: TRBJ2-7; v_gene: TRBV15; d_gene: -; abundance: -; CDR3nt: TGTGCCACCAGCAGAGATCGCGTGGGGTACGAGCAGTACTTC; CDR3aa: CATSRDRVGYEQYF
j_gene: TRBJ2-7; v_gene: TRBV7-6; d_gene: TRBD2; abundance: medium-sized; CDR3nt: TGTGCCAGCAGCTTGGGAGATTGGAGCGGGAGGGCTTACGAGCAGTACTTC; CDR3aa: CASSLGDWSGRAYEQYF
j_gene: TRBJ2-7; v_gene: TRBV19; d_gene: TRBD2; abundance: -; CDR3nt: TGTGCCAGTAGAGAGATCCTCGGCGGGAGGGAAGAGCAGTACTTC; CDR3aa: CASREILGGREEQYF
j_gene: TRBJ2-1; v_gene: TRBV4-2; d_gene: -; abundance: many; CDR3nt: TGTGCCAGCAGCTCAAAGCAGGACTGGATCAATGAGCAGTTCTTC; CDR3aa: CASSSKQDWINEQFF
j_gene: TRBJ2-5; v_gene: TRBV7-9; d_gene: TRBD1; abundance: many; CDR3nt: TGTGCCAGCAGTAGACAGGGTCGGGAGACCCAGTACTTC; CDR3aa: CASSRQGRETQYF
j_gene: TRBJ1-5; v_gene: TRBV30; d_gene: -; abundance: many; CDR3nt: TGTGCCTGGGGAGACTTCAATCAGCCCCAGCATTTT; CDR3aa: CAWGDFNQPQHF
j_gene: TRBJ2-1; v_gene: TRBV29-1; d_gene: TRBD2; abundance: many; CDR3nt: TGCAGCGGGCGGGGGGGCTCCTACAATGAGCAGTTCTTC; CDR3aa: CSGRGGSYNEQFF
j_gene: TRBJ2-1; v_gene: TRBV7-9; d_gene: -; abundance: medium-sized; CDR3nt: TGTGCCAGCAGCTTCCTGGACGGTGTAAACAATGAGCAGTTCTTC; CDR3aa: CASSFLDGVNNEQFF
j_gene: TRBJ1-5; v_gene: TRBV19; d_gene: TRBD1; abundance: -; CDR3nt: TGTGCCAGCACCGGACAGGCGGGGAGCAATCAGCCCCAGCATTTT; CDR3aa: CASTGQAGSNQPQHF
j_gene: TRBJ1-1; v_gene: TRBV11-2; d_gene: -; abundance: many; CDR3nt: TGTGCCAGCAGCTGGACAAAAGGGAACACTGAAGCTTTCTTT; CDR3aa: CASSWTKGNTEAFF
j_gene: TRBJ1-5; v_gene: TRBV18; d_gene: -; abundance: -; CDR3nt: TGTGCCAGCTCACCAAGCGGGGGCAATCAGCCCCAGCATTTT; CDR3aa: CASSPSGGNQPQHF
j_gene: TRBJ2-1; v_gene: TRBV18; d_gene: -; abundance: -; CDR3nt: TGTGCCAGCTCGATGGACAGCTACAATGAGCAGTTCTTC; CDR3aa: CASSMDSYNEQFF
j_gene: TRBJ2-1; v_gene: TRBV11-2; d_gene: TRBD2; abundance: many; CDR3nt: TGTGCCAGCAGCCTATCAGGACTAGCGTCCACCTACAATGAGCAGTTCTTC; CDR3aa: CASSLSGLASTYNEQFF
j_gene: TRBJ2-1; v_gene: TRBV20-1; d_gene: -; abundance: -; CDR3nt: TGCAGTGCTAGTGAGGTCAACAATGAGCAGTTCTTC; CDR3aa: CSASEVNNEQFF
j_gene: TRBJ1-1; v_gene: TRBV30; d_gene: -; abundance: few; CDR3nt: TGTGCCTGGAAATTCGGGGGGAAAACTGAAGCTTTCTTT; CDR3aa: CAWKFGGKTEAFF
j_gene: TRBJ1-5; v_gene: TRBV25-1; d_gene: TRBD1; abundance: medium-sized; CDR3nt: TGTGCCAGCAGCCCCGGGACAGGGATTAGCAATCAGCCCCAGCATTTT; CDR3aa: CASSPGTGISNQPQHF
j_gene: TRBJ1-1; v_gene: TRBV5-6; d_gene: -; abundance: medium-sized; CDR3nt: TGTGCCAGCAGCTTGCTGGGTTCCGCAGAGCAGAACATTGAAGCTTTCTTT; CDR3aa: CASSLLGSAEQNIEAFF
j_gene: TRBJ2-5; v_gene: TRBV20-1; d_gene: TRBD2; abundance: medium-sized; CDR3nt: TGCAGTGCTAGAGATTTTAGCGGGAGGGTGGTAGAGACCCAGTACTTC; CDR3aa: CSARDFSGRVVETQYF
j_gene: TRBJ2-3; v_gene: TRBV5-5; d_gene: -; abundance: medium-sized; CDR3nt: TGTGCCAGCAGCTTCACAGATACGCAGTATTTT; CDR3aa: CASSFTDTQYF
j_gene: TRBJ2-7; v_gene: TRBV10-3; d_gene: -; abundance: many; CDR3nt: TGTGCCATCAGTGAGTCGGCCGCGACCTACGAGCAGTACTTC; CDR3aa: CAISESAATYEQYF
j_gene: TRBJ2-2; v_gene: TRBV10-3; d_gene: -; abundance: medium-sized; CDR3nt: TGTGCCATCACGGGAGACACCGGGGAGCTGTTTTTT; CDR3aa: CAITGDTGELFF
j_gene: TRBJ1-2; v_gene: TRBV5-1; d_gene: -; abundance: medium-sized; CDR3nt: TGCGCCAGCAGCACAACACAGGGCTATGGCTACACCTTC; CDR3aa: CASSTTQGYGYTF
j_gene: TRBJ2-2; v_gene: TRBV7-6; d_gene: TRBD2; abundance: many; CDR3nt: TGTGCCAGCAGCTTAGTTAGCGGGAGTGTTACCGGGGAGCTGTTTTTT; CDR3aa: CASSLVSGSVTGELFF
j_gene: TRBJ2-3; v_gene: TRBV7-3; d_gene: -; abundance: many; CDR3nt: TGTGCCAGCAGCTTAAGTGCAGCTAGCACAGATACGCAGTATTTT; CDR3aa: CASSLSAASTDTQYF
j_gene: TRBJ2-3; v_gene: TRBV5-1; d_gene: -; abundance: medium-sized; CDR3nt: TGCGCCAGCAGCTTGGGGGACACAGATACGCAGTATTTT; CDR3aa: CASSLGDTDTQYF
j_gene: TRBJ2-1; v_gene: TRBV29-1; d_gene: -; abundance: medium-sized; CDR3nt: TGCAGCGTTCCGCGGTCACTCTCCTACAATGAGCAGTTCTTC; CDR3aa: CSVPRSLSYNEQFF
j_gene: TRBJ2-2; v_gene: TRBV11-2; d_gene: -; abundance: medium-sized; CDR3nt: TGTGCCAGCAGCTTAGGTCTGACTCGCGGGGCGAACACCGGGGAGCTGTTTTTT; CDR3aa: CASSLGLTRGANTGELFF
j_gene: TRBJ2-5; v_gene: TRBV5-6; d_gene: -; abundance: medium-sized; CDR3nt: TGTGCCAGCAGCTTAACAGGGATGGGAGAGACCCAGTACTTC; CDR3aa: CASSLTGMGETQYF
j_gene: TRBJ1-1; v_gene: TRBV29-1; d_gene: TRBD1; abundance: many; CDR3nt: TGCAGCGTCGAGGACAGGGGTTTGGCTTTCTTT; CDR3aa: CSVEDRGLAFF
j_gene: TRBJ2-3; v_gene: TRBV7-2; d_gene: -; abundance: medium-sized; CDR3nt: TGTGCCAGCAGCCCGCGGGGTCGTAGCACAGATACGCAGTATTTT; CDR3aa: CASSPRGRSTDTQYF
j_gene: TRBJ2-3; v_gene: TRBV29-1; d_gene: TRBD2; abundance: medium-sized; CDR3nt: TGCAGCGTTGAAAGGCGGGAGAGGGATACGCAGTATTTT; CDR3aa: CSVERRERDTQYF
j_gene: TRBJ2-7; v_gene: TRBV6-2/TRBV6-3; d_gene: TRBD2; abundance: many; CDR3nt: TGTGCCAGCAGAGAACTAGCGGCGAACTCCTACGAGCAGTACTTC; CDR3aa: CASRELAANSYEQYF
j_gene: TRBJ2-3; v_gene: TRBV5-4; d_gene: TRBD1; abundance: medium-sized; CDR3nt: TGTGCCAGCAGCCGGGGACAGGGTATCGCAGATACGCAGTATTTT; CDR3aa: CASSRGQGIADTQYF
j_gene: TRBJ2-5; v_gene: TRBV20-1; d_gene: -; abundance: many; CDR3nt: TGCAGTGCCCTTCTGGGGGGCGAGGAGACCCAGTACTTC; CDR3aa: CSALLGGEETQYF
j_gene: TRBJ2-1; v_gene: TRBV29-1; d_gene: TRBD2; abundance: medium-sized; CDR3nt: TGCAGCGTGAGCAATCTAGCGGGAGAGATTGTCAATGAGCAGTTCTTC; CDR3aa: CSVSNLAGEIVNEQFF
j_gene: TRBJ2-2; v_gene: TRBV7-9; d_gene: -; abundance: many; CDR3nt: TGTGCCAGCAGCCTACGACGCGGGACACTAAACACCGGGGAGCTGTTTTTT; CDR3aa: CASSLRRGTLNTGELFF
j_gene: TRBJ2-1; v_gene: TRBV7-2; d_gene: -; abundance: -; CDR3nt: TGTGCCAGCAGCCCGGGCCCAAGAGGGAATGAGCAGTTCTTC; CDR3aa: CASSPGPRGNEQFF
j_gene: TRBJ1-5; v_gene: TRBV20-1; d_gene: -; abundance: medium-sized; CDR3nt: TGCAGTGCTCCCCCCCAGACAGGTAGCAATCAGCCCCAGCATTTT; CDR3aa: CSAPPQTGSNQPQHF
j_gene: TRBJ1-1; v_gene: TRBV12-3/TRBV12-4; d_gene: TRBD1; abundance: many; CDR3nt: TGTGCCAGCAGTCAAGGACAGGCTGTGAACACTGAAGCTTTCTTT; CDR3aa: CASSQGQAVNTEAFF
j_gene: TRBJ1-1; v_gene: TRBV20-1; d_gene: -; abundance: medium-sized; CDR3nt: TGCAGTGACCACGACCCGAACACTGAAGCTTTCTTT; CDR3aa: CSDHDPNTEAFF
j_gene: TRBJ2-2; v_gene: TRBV7-3; d_gene: -; abundance: -; CDR3nt: TGTGCCAGCAGCTTGCAAGGTGACACCGGGGAGCTGTTTTTT; CDR3aa: CASSLQGDTGELFF
j_gene: TRBJ1-3; v_gene: TRBV28; d_gene: -; abundance: -; CDR3nt: TGTGCCAGCAGTTCCCTCGGTGAGAGCTCTGGAAACACCATATATTTT; CDR3aa: CASSSLGESSGNTIYF
j_gene: TRBJ2-2; v_gene: TRBV7-3; d_gene: -; abundance: -; CDR3nt: TGTGCCATCAGCTCCCAGGGCACCGGGGAGCTGTTTTTT; CDR3aa: CAISSQGTGELFF
j_gene: TRBJ1-1; v_gene: TRBV29-1; d_gene: -; abundance: medium-sized; CDR3nt: TGCAGCTTCGACGGGGGGGGGATAACTGAAGCTTTCTTT; CDR3aa: CSFDGGGITEAFF
j_gene: TRBJ1-1; v_gene: TRBV29-1; d_gene: TRBD1; abundance: medium-sized; CDR3nt: TGCAGCGGCAGACAGGGGTTAGACACTGAAGCTTTCTTT; CDR3aa: CSGRQGLDTEAFF
j_gene: TRBJ1-2; v_gene: TRBV20-1; d_gene: -; abundance: many; CDR3nt: TGCAGTGCTAGGGGAGCTAACTATGGCTACACCTTC; CDR3aa: CSARGANYGYTF
j_gene: TRBJ2-7; v_gene: TRBV20-1; d_gene: TRBD1; abundance: -; CDR3nt: TGCAGTGCTATATTTGACAGGGGCGAGCAGTACTTC; CDR3aa: CSAIFDRGEQYF